A single sample gave rise to the 5 T cell receptor beta chains below, sequenced in a study of molecular identifiers for immune sequencing clone quantification. TCRdb itself ran the PCR reads through MiXCR, one entry per CDR3 protein. The sample lists around 470,000 distinct CDR3 sequences, around 23% seen once, with 0.7% to 0.9% in the top ten. The sample comprised naive CD8+ T cells from blood, with Jurkat cell RNA spiked in. Documented subset: FACS-sorted CD8+CD4-CCR7+CD45RA+ naive T cells. The receptors here all came from a human donor in good health. Some libraries in this study had Jurkat cell RNA spiked in.

This clonotype turned up a few times. The chain is built from TRBV20-1 and TRBJ1-2; D remains unclear. CDR3 length: 17 amino acids. Per germline, CDR1 DFQATT and CDR2 SNEGSKA (reference sequence). V dropped 0 bases and J dropped 1 base, with 18 bases sitting between them. CDR3 nucleotide sequence: TGCAGTGCTAGAGATTGGAACAGCTTTGATAATAACTATGGCTACACCTTC. Translation: CSARDWNSFDNNYGYTF.

Points on this clonotype: This may be a read error: a much more frequent sequence differs by one nucleotide. V gene TRBV20-1 combines with J gene TRBJ1-2, with D possibly matching TRBD1 (5 bases). CDR3 length: 12 residues. The germline V and J ends were trimmed by 4 bases and 8 bases, with 14 bases remaining between them. Germline V lookup: CDR1 DFQATT, CDR2 SNEGSKA (reference sequence). CDR3 sequence: CSAMTVYQGYTF. The CDR3 DNA follows: TGCAGTGCTATGACAGTCTATCAAGGCTACACCTTC.

The chain has TRBV25-1 and TRBJ2-7, with D perhaps matching TRBD1 (5 bases). There are 16 residues in the CDR3. Trimming shortened V by 5 bases and J by 4 bases, and 21 bases separated the two germline ends. CDR1 is MGHDK, CDR2 SYGVNS, per germline. The CDR3, as DNA: TGTGCCAGCAGTCAGGGTGGGTGTCCCCCTAGTTACGAGCAGTACTTC. This codes for CASSQGGCPPSYEQYF.

This clonotype occurred many times. The chain links TRBV7-6 to TRBJ2-1, with 9 bases that match TRBD2. Trimming took 5 bases from V and 9 from J; bases not matched to a gene: 11. Germline CDR1 is SGHVS and CDR2 is FNYEAQ. The CDR3 extends over 15 amino acids. The CDR3 here is CASSPGTSFSSEQFF. CDR3 nucleotides: TGTGCCAGCAGCCCCGGGACTAGCTTCAGTAGTGAGCAGTTCTTC.

This clonotype was seen more than once but under ten times. This chain connects TRBV30 to TRBJ2-3; D is undetermined. The CDR3 runs 13 residues. Trimming stripped 5 bases from V and 0 bases from J, with 9 bases between. The germline V gene encodes CDR1 GTSNPN and CDR2 SVGIG (reference sequence). The CDR3 protein is CAWGLLSTDTQYF. As DNA, the CDR3 is TGTGCCTGGGGTTTACTTAGCACAGATACGCAGTATTTT.